These 15 T cell receptor beta chains originate from one sample sequenced in a study of blood T cells in healthy people across ages. The use of a sample-barcoded 5' primer and a J-beta primer mix characterized a second PCR of roughly 6 to 11 cycles. TCRdb called the 5' RACE reads again in MiXCR, with one record for every CDR3 protein. The sample has fewer than 2,000,000 distinct CDR3 sequences, about 39% seen once. The sequencing sample was made of blood. These receptor sequences come from a human donor in good health.

The chain joins TRBV5-1 to TRBJ2-5, with D possibly being TRBD1 or TRBD2 (6 bases each). CDR1 is SGHRS, CDR2 YFSETQ, per germline. There are 16 residues in the CDR3. Trimming removed 2 bases from V and 2 bases from J, with 16 bases in between. The CDR3 DNA reads as TGCGCCAGCAGCTTAGAGGGACGGGGGCCACAAGAGACCCAGTACTTC. This gives the protein CASSLEGRGPQETQYF.

This clonotype was observed a handful of times. The V and J genes are TRBV7-2 and TRBJ2-7; D gene unclear. The V gene lost 1 base and the J gene lost 3 bases, with 7 bases spanning the gap. Per the germline V gene, CDR1 is SGHTA and CDR2 is FQGNSA. The CDR3 is made up of 13 amino acids. The CDR3 region has the DNA TGTGCCAGCAGCTTAGATGACAACTACGAGCAGTACTTC. This sequence encodes CASSLDDNYEQYF.

This clonotype occurred a few times. The chain uses TRBV6-5 and TRBJ2-7; 7 bases match TRBD2. V lost 7 bases, J lost 3 bases, and 6 bases stayed unmatched. Germline-derived CDR1 and CDR2 are MNHEY and SVGAGI. The CDR3 covers 13 residues. The CDR3 protein is CASTRGTIYEQYF. The CDR3 DNA is TGTGCCAGCACCCGCGGGACTATCTACGAGCAGTACTTC.

The rearrangement joins TRBV20-1 to TRBJ1-4, with D possibly being TRBD1 (5 bases). Looked up from germline, CDR1 is DFQATT and CDR2 is SNEGSKA (reference sequence). V was pared by 2 bases and J by 7 bases, with 17 bases between. The CDR3 totals 15 residues. The DNA for the CDR3 is TGCAGTGCTAGATCGGGGACGGTTTTGCGTGAAAAACTGTTTTTT. This gives the protein CSARSGTVLREKLFF.

The chain combines TRBV7-9 with TRBJ1-1, with unresolved D. Germline V lookup: CDR1 SEHNR, CDR2 FQNEAQ (reference sequence). V was cut by 3 bases and J by 4 bases, with 12 bases left in between. The CDR3 loop spans 14 amino acids. Here the CDR3 reads CASSFRDTGTEAFF. In nucleotides, the CDR3 is TGTGCCAGCAGCTTTCGAGATACGGGCACTGAAGCTTTCTTT. The full variable domain, with the rest looked up from reference TRBV7-9 and TRBJ1-1, is DTGVSQNPRHKITKRGQNVTFRCDPISEHNRLYWYRQTLGQGPEFLTYFQNEAQLEKSRLLSDRFSAERPKGSFSTLEIQRTEQGDSAMYLCASSFRDTGTEAFFGQGTRLTVV.

This clonotype occurred a few times. A much larger clone differs by one base, so this may be a read error. This rearrangement joins TRBV4-2 to TRBJ2-6, with a weak D call TRBD1 (5 bases). This CDR3 region has 13 residues. Germline assignment: CDR1 LGHNA and CDR2 YNFKEQ. Written as DNA, the CDR3 is TGTGCCAGCAGGTTGTCTGGGGCCAACGTCCGGACTTTC. It specifies CASRLSGANVRTF.

The chain carries TRBV10-3 and TRBJ1-2; D uncertain. V was clipped by 2 bases and J by 3 bases, with 13 bases between them. Germline values: CDR1 ENHRY, CDR2 SYGVKD. CDR3 length: 15 residues. CDR3 in amino acids: CAISEQAGSDYGYTF. The CDR3 coding sequence is TGTGCCATCAGTGAGCAGGCGGGTAGCGACTATGGCTACACCTTC.

There are many counts of this clonotype. The V and J genes are TRBV29-1 and TRBJ2-7; tentatively, D is TRBD1 (6 bases). From germline, CDR1 is SQVTM and CDR2 ANQGSEA. The CDR3 is made up of 13 amino acids. Trimming left V 3 bases short and J 4 bases short, with 13 bases between. The CDR3 loop reads CSVDAGRGYEQYF. CDR3 DNA sequence: TGCAGCGTTGACGCTGGCAGGGGTTACGAGCAGTACTTC.

Note on this clonotype: A much larger clone is a single base away; this may be a read error. Here the CDR3 reads CAISESGTSAGGTQYF. The CDR3 bases are TGTGCCATCAGTGAGTCCGGGACTAGCGCAGGAGGGACCCAGTACTTC. The chain has TRBV10-3 and TRBJ2-5; 10 bases match TRBD2. CDR3 length: 16 residues. CDR1 ENHRY and CDR2 SYGVKD come from the germline V gene. Unmatched junction bases numbered 8, after V lost 0 bases and J lost 7 bases.

This clonotype was observed a handful of times. This chain uses TRBV24-1 with TRBJ2-3; 13 nucleotides line up with TRBD2. V lost 6 bases, J lost 6 bases, and 5 bases stayed unmatched. CDR1 and CDR2 from the germline V gene are KGHDR and SFDVKD. The CDR3 covers 15 residues. CDR3 coding DNA: TGTGCCACCAGTAGGACTAGCGGGGGAGTTGATACGCAGTATTTT. It yields the protein CATSRTSGGVDTQYF.

The chain carries TRBV24-1 and TRBJ2-1; D possibly corresponds to TRBD1 (5 bases). The CDR3 loop spans 14 amino acids. V was pared by 8 bases and J by 13 bases, with 23 bases between. Germline loops: CDR1 KGHDR, CDR2 SFDVKD. The CDR3 DNA is TGTGCCACCATTTTCAGGGCTGAGGAAGAGACCCAGTTCTTC. Amino acid sequence: CATIFRAEEETQFF.

This sequence joins TRBV9 and TRBJ2-1, with TRBD2 matching 14 bases. This CDR3 has 18 residues. The germline V gene has CDR1 SGDLS and CDR2 YYNGEE. The junction had 14 bases not matched to a gene; V was cut back by 4 bases and J by 8 bases. In DNA form, the CDR3 reads TGTGCCAGCAGCCCCCCATACGGGACTAGCGGGGGTGAGGATGAGCAGTTCTTC. Protein product: CASSPPYGTSGGEDEQFF.

The chain joins TRBV7-2 to TRBJ2-1; weak D call: TRBD1 (6 bases). The length of the CDR3 is 16 residues. Trimming stripped 4 bases from V and 5 bases from J, with 18 bases between. CDR1 is SGHTA, CDR2 FQGNSA, per germline. CDR3 protein: CASSYTFTRGDNEQFF. As DNA, the CDR3 is TGTGCCAGCAGCTATACCTTTACCAGGGGAGACAATGAGCAGTTCTTC. Full variable domain (outside the CDR3, taken from reference TRBV7-2 and TRBJ2-1): GAGVSQSPSNKVTEKGKDVELRCDPISGHTALYWYRQSLGQGLEFLIYFQGNSAPDKSGLPSDRFSAERTGGSVSTLTIQRTQQEDSAVYLCASSYTFTRGDNEQFFGPGTRLTVL.

Note on this clonotype: One junction end disagrees with the germline gene, perhaps due to a read error. The CDR3 region is CASSIAGGPYNERFF. CDR3 in DNA: TGTGCCAGCTCAATAGCGGGGGGCCCCTACAATGAGCGGTTCTTC. The J gene is TRBJ2-1, the V gene TRBV9, with 10 bases aligning to TRBD2. This CDR3 spans 15 amino acids. Germline lookup yields CDR1 SGDLS and CDR2 YYNGEE.

The J gene is TRBJ1-5, the V gene TRBV7-9; 10 nucleotides agree with TRBD1. The V gene end was trimmed by 3 bases and the J gene end by 6 bases; junction bases not matched to a gene: 17. CDR1 is SEHNR, CDR2 FQNEAQ, per germline (reference sequence). The CDR3 extends over 19 amino acids. The CDR3 nucleotides are TGTGCCAGCAGCTTGCCCCTCTTAGACAGGGGGCGACACAGTCAGCCCCAGCATTTT. Its translation is CASSLPLLDRGRHSQPQHF. Full variable domain (rest looked up from reference TRBV7-9 and TRBJ1-5): DTGVSQNPRHKITKRGQNVTFRCDPISEHNRLYWYRQTLGQGPEFLTYFQNEAQLEKSRLLSDRFSAERPKGSFSTLEIQRTEQGDSAMYLCASSLPLLDRGRHSQPQHFGDGTRLSIL.